The rows below give T cell receptor beta chains drawn from one sample of a study of blood T cell repertoires in COVID-19. The data were produced by immunoSEQ multiplex PCR, yet TCRdb's version contains in-frame clones alone and is incomplete. Here the sample spans about 480,000 clones, approximately 87% being singletons. Sequenced: PBMCs or T cells enriched from blood (not recorded which). These receptors all stem from a middle-aged woman who had recovered from COVID-19. Each CDR3 is given with its conserved first and last residue. A D gene is named only where the DNA matches it firmly. Clone size is not always given. Where it is, it says once, few, many or a class for expanded clones.

j_call d_call v_call clone_size cdr3_aa cdr3_nt
TRBJ2-1 NA TRBV19 NA CASKLRDSAYNEQFF TGTGCCAGTAAACTCCGGGACTCCGCCTACAATGAGCAGTTCTTC
TRBJ2-5 TRBD1 TRBV24-1 NA CATSDSRDRETQYF TGTGCCACCAGTGATAGCCGGGACAGAGAGACCCAGTACTTC
TRBJ1-4 NA TRBV7-9 once CASSLAAGGEAEKLFF TGTGCCAGCAGCTTAGCGGCGGGGGGTGAGGCTGAAAAACTGTTTTTT
TRBJ1-2 TRBD1 TRBV7-2 NA CASSPGQAIYGYTF TGTGCCAGCAGCCCTGGACAGGCCATCTATGGCTACACCTTC
TRBJ2-3 TRBD1 TRBV30 NA CAWSGSGTVADTQYF TGTGCCTGGAGTGGTTCGGGGACAGTTGCAGATACGCAGTATTTT
TRBJ2-3 NA TRBV18 NA CASSPSGGGTDTQYF TGTGCCAGCTCACCAAGTGGCGGCGGAACAGATACGCAGTATTTT
TRBJ1-4 TRBD1 TRBV4-2 NA CASSQGGTGGANEKLFF TGTGCCAGCAGCCAAGGGGGGACAGGGGGAGCTAATGAAAAACTGTTTTTT
TRBJ2-2 NA TRBV19 many CASRQPQLVPGELFF TGTGCCAGTAGACAACCCCAACTAGTGCCCGGGGAGCTGTTTTTT
TRBJ2-1 TRBD2 TRBV5-6 NA CASSIGLANNEQFF TGTGCCAGCAGCATAGGACTAGCCAACAATGAGCAGTTCTTC
TRBJ2-5 TRBD2 TRBV4-2 NA CASSQERTRETQYF TGTGCCAGCAGCCAAGAGCGGACTAGAGAGACCCAGTACTTC
TRBJ2-1 NA TRBV4-1 NA CASSLGAVGNEQFF TGCGCCAGCAGCCTAGGAGCAGTTGGGAATGAGCAGTTCTTC
TRBJ2-2 TRBD1 TRBV19 NA CATRQGAGELFF TGTGCCACCCGACAGGGTGCCGGGGAGCTGTTTTTT
TRBJ2-3 TRBD2 TRBV25-1 NA CASSESSGRATDTQYF TGTGCCAGCAGTGAATCTAGCGGGAGGGCGACAGATACGCAGTATTTT
TRBJ1-2 TRBD1 TRBV2 NA CASSGDRAFQNYGYTF TGTGCCAGCAGTGGGGACAGGGCTTTTCAGAACTATGGCTACACCTTC
TRBJ1-5 NA TRBV7-9 NA CASSLGSGQPQHF TGTGCCAGCAGCTTAGGCAGTGGTCAGCCCCAGCATTTT
TRBJ1-2 NA TRBV6-6 NA CASSWRGTKAEGYTF TGTGCCAGCAGTTGGCGAGGGACAAAGGCAGAGGGCTACACCTTC
TRBJ2-1 TRBD1 TRBV5-4 NA CASSARQGAVNEQFF TGTGCCAGCAGCGCAAGACAGGGGGCGGTCAATGAGCAGTTCTTC
TRBJ1-2 NA TRBV3-1/TRBV3-2 NA CASSQEGSYGGYTF TGTGCCAGCAGCCAAGAGGGGAGCTACGGTGGCTACACCTTC
TRBJ2-2 NA TRBV24-1 NA CATSDLRGANTGELFF TGTGCCACCAGTGATTTGCGGGGAGCGAACACCGGGGAGCTGTTTTTT
TRBJ1-2 NA TRBV24-1 NA CATSDSDGQTYNYGYTF TGTGCCACCAGTGATTCCGACGGACAGACTTATAACTATGGCTACACCTTC
TRBJ2-5 NA TRBV12-5 NA CASGFSGDETQYF TGTGCTAGTGGTTTTTCGGGAGACGAGACCCAGTACTTC
TRBJ2-3 NA TRBV21-1 NA CASSKSPGGTGTDTQYF TGTGCCAGCAGCAAAAGTCCGGGAGGGACAGGCACAGATACGCAGTATTTT
TRBJ2-7 NA TRBV5-1 NA CASSLGQGFYEQYF TGCGCCAGCAGCTTGGGGCAGGGGTTCTACGAGCAGTACTTC
TRBJ2-3 NA TRBV7-9 NA CASSLDGLSTDTQYF TGTGCCAGCAGCTTGGACGGACTTAGCACAGATACGCAGTATTTT
TRBJ1-1 TRBD1 TRBV29-1 NA CSVAGQDSAPEAFF TGCAGCGTGGCGGGACAGGATTCGGCACCTGAAGCTTTCTTT
TRBJ2-7 TRBD2 TRBV5-1 NA CASSFMREGYEQYF TGCGCCAGCAGCTTCATGCGGGAGGGGTACGAGCAGTACTTC